The following is a T cell receptor (beta chain) sequence with its context. The CDR3 consists of 13 residues. From germline, CDR1 is SEHNR and CDR2 FQNEAQ (reference sequence). The source of the sample is a study of CXCR3-negative and CXCR3-positive naive CD8 T cells. cDNA libraries for TRB were generated by 5' RACE incorporating UMI labels. TCRdb processed the 5' RACE reads again and assigns one entry to each CDR3 protein, with no DNA. This specimen shows tens of thousands of distinct CDR3 sequences; the ten leading clones hold around 15%. This chain joins TRBV7-9 and TRBJ1-6; TCRdb lists TRBD1, though no DNA is available to test this call. The TCR was taken from a human donor in good health. Some clones in this sample may be carry-over from other donors' samples. Source material: memory CD8+ T cells from blood. The CDR3 here is CASQGGIPSPLHF.